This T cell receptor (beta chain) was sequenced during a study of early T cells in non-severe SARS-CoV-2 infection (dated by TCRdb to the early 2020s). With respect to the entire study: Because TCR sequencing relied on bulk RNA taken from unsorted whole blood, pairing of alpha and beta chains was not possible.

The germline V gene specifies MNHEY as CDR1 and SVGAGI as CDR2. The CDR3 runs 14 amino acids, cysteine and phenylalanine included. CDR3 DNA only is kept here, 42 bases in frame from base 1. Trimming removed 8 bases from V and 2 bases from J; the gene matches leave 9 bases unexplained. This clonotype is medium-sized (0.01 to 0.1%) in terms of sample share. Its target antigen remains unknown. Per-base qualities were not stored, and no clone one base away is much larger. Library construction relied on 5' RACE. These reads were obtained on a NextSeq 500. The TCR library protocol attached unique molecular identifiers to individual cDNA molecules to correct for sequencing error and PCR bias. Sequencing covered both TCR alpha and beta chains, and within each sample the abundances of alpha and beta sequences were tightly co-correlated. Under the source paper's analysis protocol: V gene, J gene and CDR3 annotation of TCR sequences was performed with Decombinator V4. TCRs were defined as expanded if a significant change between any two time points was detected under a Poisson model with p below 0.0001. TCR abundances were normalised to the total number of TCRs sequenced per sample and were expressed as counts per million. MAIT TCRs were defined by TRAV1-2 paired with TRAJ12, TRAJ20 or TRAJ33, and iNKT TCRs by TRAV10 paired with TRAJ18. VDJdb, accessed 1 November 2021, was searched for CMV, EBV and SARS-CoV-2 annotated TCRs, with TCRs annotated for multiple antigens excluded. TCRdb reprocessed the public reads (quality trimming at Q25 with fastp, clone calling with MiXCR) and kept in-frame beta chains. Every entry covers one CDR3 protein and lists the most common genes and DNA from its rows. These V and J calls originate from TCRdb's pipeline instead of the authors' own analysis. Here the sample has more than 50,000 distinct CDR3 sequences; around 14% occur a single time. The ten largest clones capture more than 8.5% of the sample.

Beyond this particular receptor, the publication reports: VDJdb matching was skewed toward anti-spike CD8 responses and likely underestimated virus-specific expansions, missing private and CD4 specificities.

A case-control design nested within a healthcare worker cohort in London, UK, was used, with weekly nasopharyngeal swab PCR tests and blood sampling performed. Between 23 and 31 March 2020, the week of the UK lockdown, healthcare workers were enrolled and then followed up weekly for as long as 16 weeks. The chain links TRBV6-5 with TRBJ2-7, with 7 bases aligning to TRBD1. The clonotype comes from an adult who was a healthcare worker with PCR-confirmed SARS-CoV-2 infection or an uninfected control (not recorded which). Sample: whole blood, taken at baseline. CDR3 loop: CASCARQGPYEQYF. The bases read TGTGCCAGCTGCGCACGACAGGGCCCCTACGAGCAGTACTTC.